The 14 T cell receptor beta chains below were found in one sample sequenced in a study of blood T cell repertoires in COVID-19. Method: immunoSEQ multiplex PCR; TCRdb's copy keeps in-frame clones and lacks some. The sample carries around 120,000 clones, approximately 87% recorded once. Sample: peripheral blood. The receptors originated from a woman in her 70s with acute or convalescent COVID-19.

The chain has TRBV15 and TRBJ2-7; possible D gene TRBD2, 5 bases. The CDR3 has 13 amino acids. Germline values: CDR1 LNHNV, CDR2 YYDKDF (reference sequence). Trimming took off 5 bases at V and 6 bases at J, with 14 bases between the two ends. CDR3 in amino acids: CATSGGTDPEQYF. Here the CDR3 DNA reads TGTGCCACCAGCGGAGGTACAGACCCCGAGCAGTACTTC.

This chain connects TRBV5-8 to TRBJ2-7; D is undetermined. The CDR3 has 12 residues. V was pared by 6 bases and J by 7 bases, with 14 bases between. Germline CDR1 is SGHTS and CDR2 is YDEGEE. This CDR3 reads CASNVVDGEQYF. CDR3 sequence (DNA): TGTGCCAGCAACGTGGTCGACGGGGAGCAGTACTTC.

The DNA of the CDR3 is TGTGCCAGCACCCCCGGGACAGGGTGGAATCAGCCCCAGCATTTT. Translating it yields CASTPGTGWNQPQHF. This chain links TRBV28 with TRBJ1-5; 9 nucleotides agree with TRBD1. After removal of 7 bases from V and 4 bases from J, the junction contained 8 bases not matched to a gene. CDR1 MDHEN and CDR2 SYDVKM come from the germline V gene. CDR3 size: 15 residues. Drawing the rest from reference TRBV28 and TRBJ1-5, the complete variable domain is DVKVTQSSRYLVKRTGEKVFLECVQDMDHENMFWYRQDPGLGLRLIYFSYDVKMKEKGDIPEGYSVSREKKERFSLILESASTNQTSMYLCASTPGTGWNQPQHFGDGTRLSIL.

The rearrangement links TRBV11-3 to TRBJ1-2; no clear D. In germline, CDR1 is SGHNT, CDR2 YENEEA. V gave up 0 bases and J gave up 4 bases, with 12 bases separating them. This CDR3 has 15 residues. CDR3 in amino acids: CASSLDERLSYGYTF. The CDR3, as DNA: TGTGCCAGCAGCTTAGATGAACGACTATCCTATGGCTACACCTTC.

CDR3 coding DNA: TGTGCCCGCTCCCGACAGGGGGCTAACAATGAGCAGTTCTTC. Translation: CARSRQGANNEQFF. The rearrangement joins TRBV30 to TRBJ2-1; 10 nucleotides agree with TRBD1. This CDR3 contains 14 residues. Germline CDR1 reads GTSNPN; CDR2 reads SVGIG (reference sequence). The trim removed 8 bases at V and 5 bases at J, leaving 9 bases unmatched.

The chain links TRBV3-1 (or the pseudogene TRBV3-2) to TRBJ1-1; 7 bases align to TRBD1. Germline CDR1 and CDR2: LGHDT and YNNKEL (reference sequence). This CDR3 comprises 16 residues. The ends lost 0 bases at V and 6 bases at J; junction bases unmatched: 10. CDR3 amino acids: CASSQDIRTGSPEAFF. CDR3 bases: TGTGCCAGCAGCCAAGATATCAGGACAGGTAGCCCTGAAGCTTTCTTT.

This clone showed up just once. The chain carries TRBV28 and TRBJ1-1, with 9 bases lining up with TRBD1. The CDR3 sequence is 19 residues long. Germline trimming cut 3 bases from V and 3 bases from J; bases unmatched to any gene: 17. Germline assignment: CDR1 MDHEN and CDR2 SYDVKM. CDR3 sequence reads: CASSFKRWYIRDRDTEAFF. The CDR3 coding sequence is TGTGCCAGCAGTTTTAAACGGTGGTACATCCGGGACAGGGACACTGAAGCTTTCTTT.

The rearrangement links TRBV5-4 to TRBJ2-6; the D gene is possibly TRBD2 (5 bases). CDR1 and CDR2 (germline): SGHNT, YYREEE (reference sequence). This CDR3 is 15 amino acids long. Trimming left V 0 bases short and J 2 bases short, with 6 bases between. CDR3 protein: CASSLGGTGANVLTF. CDR3 DNA sequence: TGTGCCAGCAGCTTGGGAGGGACTGGGGCCAACGTCCTGACTTTC.

This clone was observed a few times. The chain links TRBV6-2 or TRBV6-3 to TRBJ1-1; D is undetermined. The CDR3 sequence is 11 residues long. The germline V and J ends were trimmed by 2 bases and 7 bases, with 5 bases remaining between them. Per the germline V gene, CDR1 is MNHEY and CDR2 is SVGEGT. The CDR3 spells CASSYRGEAFF. The CDR3 DNA follows: TGTGCCAGCAGTTACCGGGGTGAAGCTTTCTTT.

The chain is built from TRBV5-1 and TRBJ1-3; 7 nucleotides align to TRBD1. The CDR3 totals 15 residues. V shed 0 bases and J 4 bases; nucleotides not matched to a gene: 4. Germline CDR1 is SGHRS and CDR2 is YFSETQ. CDR3 residues: CASSLAGTDGNTIYF. CDR3 bases: TGCGCCAGCAGCTTGGCCGGGACAGACGGAAACACCATATATTTT.

The chain joins TRBV4-1 to TRBJ2-3; 8 nucleotides line up with TRBD2. The CDR3 is 17 residues long. CDR1 is MGHRA, CDR2 YSYEKL, per germline. J was trimmed by 0 bases and V by 4 bases; bases with no gene match: 9. This CDR3 reads CASSLQFAGGSTDTQYF. The DNA for the CDR3 is TGCGCCAGCAGCCTCCAATTTGCGGGGGGTAGCACAGATACGCAGTATTTT.

The chain uses TRBV27 and TRBJ1-6; D call uncertain. V lost 3 bases and J lost 0, with 12 bases in between. The CDR3 length is 17 residues. From germline, CDR1 is MNHEY and CDR2 SMNVEV (reference sequence). This CDR3 reads CASSLMRPSSYNSPLHF. CDR3 DNA: TGTGCCAGCAGTTTGATGCGGCCGAGCTCCTATAATTCACCCCTCCACTTT.

This sequence joins TRBV11-2 and TRBJ2-1; 13 bases are shared with TRBD2. Unmatched junction bases numbered 4, after V lost 1 base and J lost 7 bases. Per germline, CDR1 SGHAT and CDR2 FQNNGV. The CDR3 covers 16 residues. The CDR3 loop is CASSLGGLAGTNEQFF. CDR3 DNA: TGTGCCAGCAGCTTAGGGGGACTAGCGGGGACTAATGAGCAGTTCTTC. Combining the CDR3 with reference TRBV11-2 and TRBJ2-1 gives the whole variable domain EAGVAQSPRYKIIEKRQSVAFWCNPISGHATLYWYQQILGQGPKLLIQFQNNGVVDDSQLPKDRFSAERLKGVDSTLKIQPAKLEDSAVYLCASSLGGLAGTNEQFFGPGTRLTVL.

The chain recombines TRBV29-1 with TRBJ1-1; TRBD1 agrees at 12 bases. The germline V gene encodes CDR1 SQVTM and CDR2 ANQGSEA. J gave up 5 bases and V 1 base, and 5 bases lay outside the gene matches. This CDR3 contains 15 residues. The DNA of the CDR3 is TGCAGCGTTGAAGTGCGGGGACAGGGGGCTACTGAAGCTTTCTTT. Amino acids: CSVEVRGQGATEAFF. The full variable domain, with the rest looked up from reference TRBV29-1 and TRBJ1-1, is SAVISQKPSRDICQRGTSLTIQCQVDSQVTMMFWYRQQPGQSLTLIATANQGSEATYESGFVIDKFPISRPNLTFSTLTVSNMSPEDSSIYLCSVEVRGQGATEAFFGQGTRLTVV.